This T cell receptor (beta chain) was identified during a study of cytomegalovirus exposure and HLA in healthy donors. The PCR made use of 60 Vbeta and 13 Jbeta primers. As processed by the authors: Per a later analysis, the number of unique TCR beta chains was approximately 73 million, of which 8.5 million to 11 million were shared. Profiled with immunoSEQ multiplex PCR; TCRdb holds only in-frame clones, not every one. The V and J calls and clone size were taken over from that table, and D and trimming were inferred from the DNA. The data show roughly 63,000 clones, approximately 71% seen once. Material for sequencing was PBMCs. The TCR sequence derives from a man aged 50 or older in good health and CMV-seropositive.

The CDR3 coding sequence is TGCGCCAGCGTTGGGAAGGCAGGGGGAACCGGGGAGCTGTTTTTT. Residues: CASVGKAGGTGELFF. J is TRBJ2-2 and V is TRBV5-1, with 7 nucleotides matching TRBD1. The V gene's germline CDR1 is SGHRS and CDR2 YFSETQ. The ends lost 7 bases at V and 5 bases at J; junction bases unmatched: 11. The CDR3 sequence is 15 residues long.